A selection of T cell receptor beta chains follows, all from one sample in a study of T cells of healthy individuals. TCRdb fed the 5' RACE reads into MiXCR, producing one record per CDR3 protein. The table shows 55,000 to 65,000 distinct CDR3 sequences, with 15% to 20% occurring only once. The receptor source for this set is a human donor in good health. The CDR3 runs from the conserved cysteine through the conserved F or W. Not all rows give a size; the values are once, few, many and, for expanded clones, a class.

TRBV6-5	TRBJ1-3	many	CASSYGGSGNTIYF
TRBV5-1	TRBJ1-2	many	CASSLSPTGEGYTF
TRBV2	TRBJ1-4	.	CAAGALLGEKLFF
TRBV7-2	TRBJ1-6	many	CASSLWSRGSVSPLHF
TRBV6-5	TRBJ1-1	.	CASSLRKRGSRYIVLQNTEAFF
TRBV5-1	TRBJ2-3	.	CASSQDLRPLTDTQYF
TRBV6-5	TRBJ2-7	many	CASFRGYEQYF
TRBV7-3	TRBJ2-1	.	CASSLLGGGLNEQFF
TRBV5-1	TRBJ2-7	.	CASSLELTYEQYF
TRBV7-2	TRBJ2-3	.	CASSLYQGVSTDTQYF
TRBV4-2	TRBJ1-2	.	CASSQEDNANYGYTF